The 21 T cell receptor beta chains listed next were all sequenced from one sample in a study of CD8+ T cells in alopecia areata. Sequencing templates came from extracted RNA that was reverse transcribed into cDNA. The table came from immunoSEQ multiplex PCR; TCRdb's copy has only in-frame clones and leaves some out. The data show around 120,000 clones, with around 60% seen just once and roughly 5% held by the top ten. This sample's treatment: oral pan-JAK inhibitor, 5-10 mg twice daily. The specimen was CD4+ T cells sorted from blood, collected at week 4, from a patient treated with tofacitinib. All receptors derive from a human donor with alopecia areata.

The V gene is TRBV27, the J gene TRBJ2-2; tentatively, D is TRBD1 (6 bases). CDR1 and CDR2 from the germline V gene are MNHEY and SMNVEV (reference sequence). This CDR3 has 14 residues. Trimming left V 6 bases short and J 4 bases short, with 12 bases between. The DNA of the CDR3 is TGTGCCAGCAGAGGAGGACAGATCACCGGGGAGCTGTTTTTT. Its translation is CASRGGQITGELFF.

The gene calls are TRBV5-6 and TRBJ2-1; D possibly corresponds to TRBD1 (5 bases). The CDR3 is 18 amino acids. The V gene's germline CDR1 is SGHDT and CDR2 YYEEEE. Trimming removed 4 bases at V and 5 bases at J, with 25 bases between. CDR3 DNA: TGTGCCAGCAGCCTTTGGATTAGCTGGGCAGACAGCGACAATGAGCAGTTCTTC. Translation gives CASSLWISWADSDNEQFF.

The V and J genes are TRBV2 and TRBJ2-3, with a tentative D call TRBD2 (6 bases). CDR3 length equals 15 residues. V was trimmed by 7 bases and J by 2 bases, leaving 16 bases between them. Per the germline V gene, CDR1 is SNHLY and CDR2 is FYNNEI. The CDR3 DNA follows: TGTGCCAGCAAAGGTTTGCGGGGTGTCACAGATACGCAGTATTTT. Translated, it gives CASKGLRGVTDTQYF.

This rearrangement joins TRBV30 to TRBJ1-1; 7 nucleotides align to TRBD1. This CDR3 has 13 residues. Germline V lookup: CDR1 GTSNPN, CDR2 SVGIG (reference sequence). Unmatched junction bases numbered 5, after V lost 7 bases and J lost 0 bases. CDR3 DNA sequence: TGTGCCTTGGACGACAGGGTGAACACTGAAGCTTTCTTT. As protein: CALDDRVNTEAFF.

This clone was picked up a small number of times. The V and J genes are TRBV27 and TRBJ2-7; D is possibly TRBD1 or TRBD2 (6 bases each). V was pared by 2 bases and J by 6 bases, with 11 bases between. CDR1 MNHEY and CDR2 SMNVEV come from the germline V gene (reference sequence). The CDR3 consists of 13 residues. The CDR3 spells CASSLAQGGEQYF. Here the CDR3 DNA reads TGTGCCAGCAGTTTAGCACAGGGAGGCGAGCAGTACTTC.

V is TRBV7-2 and J is TRBJ2-7; weak D call: TRBD1 (6 bases). This CDR3 contains 15 residues. Trimming took off 7 bases at V and 5 bases at J, with 21 bases between the two ends. In germline, CDR1 is SGHTA, CDR2 FQGNSA. CDR3 sequence (DNA): TGTGCCAGCACCTACGGTTGGCAGGGGAGCGACGAGCAGTACTTC. Translation: CASTYGWQGSDEQYF.

The rearrangement joins TRBV7-7 to TRBJ2-1, with 11 positions matching TRBD2. Germline-derived CDR1 and CDR2 are SSHAT and FNYEAQ (reference sequence). The CDR3 covers 17 residues. The V and J ends lost 5 bases and 6 bases, in that order; junction bases with no gene match: 12. The CDR3 DNA reads as TGTGCCAGCAGCCCGGGATCACTAGCGGGAGTTGTCAATGAGCAGTTCTTC. Protein sequence: CASSPGSLAGVVNEQFF.

In its sample, this clone was seen once. This rearrangement joins TRBV27 to TRBJ2-1, with a possible D match to TRBD1 (6 bases). The germline V and J ends were trimmed by 2 bases and 7 bases, with 9 bases remaining between them. Germline CDR1 MNHEY, CDR2 SMNVEV (reference sequence). The CDR3 runs to 13 residues. CDR3 sequence reads: CASSLNRGNEQFF. CDR3 coding DNA: TGTGCCAGCAGTTTAAATAGGGGGAATGAGCAGTTCTTC.

The V call is TRBV7-8, the J call TRBJ2-7, with D uncertain. V lost 4 bases to trimming and J lost 3 bases, with 16 bases between them. Germline CDR1 and CDR2: SGHVS and FQNEAQ. This CDR3 region has 15 residues. The CDR3 DNA reads as TGTGCCAGCAGCTCTATGCGCGATTGGAGCTACGAGCAGTACTTC. Its translation is CASSSMRDWSYEQYF.

The rearrangement links TRBV5-1 to TRBJ1-2; 8 nucleotides align to TRBD1. V lost 4 bases, J lost 8 bases, and 4 bases stayed unmatched. This CDR3 is 12 amino acids long. Germline values: CDR1 SGHRS, CDR2 YFSETQ. The CDR3 loop is CASSPTGVGYTF. CDR3 DNA: TGCGCCAGCAGCCCGACAGGGGTGGGCTACACCTTC.

This clone turned up a few times. J is TRBJ2-5 and V is TRBV19, with D perhaps TRBD1 or TRBD2 (5 bases each). The CDR3 totals 16 residues. V dropped 5 bases and J dropped 3 bases, with 19 bases sitting between them. Per germline, CDR1 LNHDA and CDR2 SQIVND (reference sequence). The CDR3 nucleotides read TGTGCCAGTAGTCGACGACCGGGGCCGTTTAAAGAGACCCAGTACTTC. Its protein is CASSRRPGPFKETQYF.

The rearrangement links TRBV7-9 to TRBJ2-3, with 7 bases aligning to TRBD1. CDR3 length: 15 residues. Germline CDR1 SEHNR, CDR2 FQNEAQ (reference sequence). V lost 5 bases to trimming and J lost 3 bases; unmatched junction nucleotides: 8. The CDR3 DNA sequence: TGTGCCAGCAGCCCCAGGGGACAGCGGACAGATACGCAGTATTTT. Its translation: CASSPRGQRTDTQYF.

V is TRBV15 and J is TRBJ2-1, with D unresolved. Germline V gives CDR1 LNHNV, CDR2 YYDKDF (reference sequence). This CDR3 region has 14 residues. Trimming stripped 0 bases from V and 6 bases from J, with 9 bases between. CDR3 sequence: CATSRDLNSNEQFF. The CDR3 DNA is TGTGCCACCAGCAGAGATCTTAATTCCAATGAGCAGTTCTTC.

This chain joins TRBV27 and TRBJ1-1; no reliable D call. Trimming shortened V by 6 bases and J by 2 bases, and 7 bases separated the two germline ends. Germline V lookup: CDR1 MNHEY, CDR2 SMNVEV (reference sequence). The CDR3 is made up of 12 amino acids. This CDR3 reads CASRHLNTEAFF. DNA of the CDR3: TGTGCCAGCAGACATTTAAACACTGAAGCTTTCTTT.

There are a few counts of this clone. The CDR3 DNA sequence: TGCAGCGTGAAAGGGACAGGGGGCGGTGAGACCCAGTACTTC. Translating it yields CSVKGTGGGETQYF. This chain links TRBV29-1 with TRBJ2-5, with 12 bases matching TRBD1. V lost 6 bases and J lost 5; bases outside the gene matches: 7. Germline-derived CDR1 and CDR2 are SQVTM and ANQGSEA. The CDR3 runs 14 residues.

The chain carries TRBV5-6 and TRBJ2-7; 9 bases line up with TRBD1. In germline, CDR1 is SGHDT, CDR2 YYEEEE. Germline trimming cut 1 base from V and 5 bases from J; bases unmatched to any gene: 7. CDR3 size: 15 residues. CDR3 amino acids: CASSLYETGGDEQYF. CDR3 nucleotides: TGTGCCAGCAGCTTGTATGAGACAGGGGGAGACGAGCAGTACTTC.

V is TRBV6-1 and J is TRBJ1-6; 8 nucleotides line up with TRBD1. The germline V gene encodes CDR1 MNHNS and CDR2 SASEGT. J lost 10 bases, V lost 4 bases, and 9 bases had no gene match. This CDR3 comprises 15 residues. CDR3 DNA: TGTGCCAGCAGTGCCAGGGACAGGCTCGGGTCACCCCTCCACTTT. Translation gives CASSARDRLGSPLHF.

This clone came up a few times. The chain recombines TRBV5-6 with TRBJ1-2; 11 nucleotides match TRBD1. CDR3 size: 15 residues. Germline CDR1 is SGHDT and CDR2 is YYEEEE. Trimming removed 3 bases from V and 8 bases from J; junction bases left unmatched: 9. CDR3 residues: CASSSQGQGGGGYTF. CDR3 bases: TGTGCCAGCAGCTCCCAGGGACAGGGGGGAGGCGGCTACACCTTC.

The chain has TRBV7-8 and TRBJ2-1; 9 bases align to TRBD1. Germline CDR1 SGHVS, CDR2 FQNEAQ. CDR3 length equals 14 residues. V was pared by 5 bases and J by 5 bases, with 4 bases of the junction left unmatched. CDR3 nucleotide sequence: TGTGCCAGCAGCCCGCGGGACAGGGACAATGAGCAGTTCTTC. Its translation is CASSPRDRDNEQFF.

The chain carries TRBV30 and TRBJ2-3, with no clear D. CDR3 length equals 14 residues. V gave up 2 bases and J gave up 2 bases, with 11 bases separating them. Germline V gene data show CDR1 as GTSNPN and CDR2 as SVGIG (reference sequence). The CDR3 spells CAWSSSGYTDTQYF. The CDR3 DNA is TGTGCCTGGAGTTCATCCGGCTACACAGATACGCAGTATTTT.

The chain carries TRBV15 and TRBJ1-5; D is ambiguous. Germline V gene sequence: CDR1 LNHNV, CDR2 YYDKDF (reference sequence). Trimming stripped 5 bases from V and 4 bases from J, with 6 bases between. This CDR3 is 12 amino acids long. The CDR3 nucleotides are TGTGCCACCAGCCAAGGTAATCAGCCCCAGCATTTT. It yields the protein CATSQGNQPQHF.